This passage covers 9 T cell receptor beta chains from one sample sequenced in a study of shared clonotypes between healthy human individuals (dated by TCRdb to 2018 to 2020). The protocol used for the library was the immunoSEQ multiplex PCR assay. TCRdb holds this immuneACCESS table with in-frame rearrangements only. Some clones are missing; in checked studies, unresolved V genes explain under half, and the rest has no known cause. The sample has some 2,400,000 clones on record, more than 90% of them singletons. Of the sample, 0.1% to 0.15% falls within the top ten clones. Sequencing input: naive CD4+ T cells sorted from blood. This specimen's cell subset or site label, per the study, means: CD45RA+ positively selected. The source of these receptors is a man in his late teens or twenties in good health.

The gene calls are TRBV5-4 and TRBJ2-4; possibly TRBD1 or TRBD2 for D (6 bases each). V was cut by 4 bases and J by 2 bases, with 19 bases left in between. The germline gives CDR1 SGHNT, CDR2 YYREEE (reference sequence). The CDR3 runs to 17 residues. CDR3 amino acids: CASSRRGGWLPKNIQYF. CDR3 nucleotides: TGTGCCAGCAGCCGCCGAGGGGGGTGGCTCCCCAAAAACATTCAGTACTTC.

The chain recombines TRBV2 with TRBJ1-1; D unclear. The germline CDR1 and CDR2 sequences are SNHLY and FYNNEI. This CDR3 comprises 12 residues. V was trimmed by 4 bases and J by 5 bases, leaving 8 bases between them. CDR3 bases: TGTGCCAGCAGTGGGGAGAGGACTGAAGCTTTCTTT. Translating gives CASSGERTEAFF.

Only one count was recorded for this clone. This chain connects TRBV28 to TRBJ2-6; TRBD2 matches 11 bases. With V trimmed by 6 bases and J by 0 bases, 13 bases remained unmatched. Germline assignment: CDR1 MDHEN and CDR2 SYDVKM. The CDR3 has 20 residues. The CDR3 is CASRPPAGTSGYSGANVLTF. The CDR3 nucleotides read TGTGCCAGCAGACCTCCCGCCGGGACTAGCGGATACTCTGGGGCCAACGTCCTGACTTTC.

The V gene is TRBV27, the J gene TRBJ2-7; 7 nucleotides line up with TRBD2. Losses at the gene ends were 3 bases for V and 0 bases for J; bases not matched to a gene: 5. Germline CDR1 reads MNHEY; CDR2 reads SMNVEV (reference sequence). The CDR3 sequence is 15 residues long. The CDR3 DNA is TGTGCCAGCAGTTTGTGGGGGGGTGACTCCTACGAGCAGTACTTC. It encodes CASSLWGGDSYEQYF.

Comment on this clone: The same CDR3 arises from other DNA sequences in this sample as well. This chain links TRBV5-1 with TRBJ1-5, with D possibly being TRBD1 (5 bases). V was trimmed by 0 bases and J by 2 bases, leaving 12 bases between them. Germline V lookup: CDR1 SGHRS, CDR2 YFSETQ. This CDR3 comprises 16 residues. CDR3 DNA sequence: TGCGCCAGCAGCTTGGAGGGGAGTGGAGGCAATCAGCCCCAGCATTTT. It is translated as CASSLEGSGGNQPQHF.

The chain is built from TRBV4-1 and TRBJ2-7; D is unclear. Trimming cost V 1 base and J 4 bases, with 14 bases left between them. CDR3 length equals 15 residues. CDR1 MGHRA and CDR2 YSYEKL come from the germline V gene. The CDR3 is CASSQVVHTLYEQYF. The DNA for the CDR3 is TGCGCCAGCAGCCAAGTGGTACACACCCTTTACGAGCAGTACTTC.

The rearrangement links TRBV2 to TRBJ2-1; 16 positions match TRBD2. The V segment lost 5 bases and the J segment 9 bases; nucleotides outside the gene matches: 7. There are 16 residues in the CDR3. CDR1 SNHLY and CDR2 FYNNEI come from the germline V gene. The CDR3 nucleotides are TGTGCCAGCAGTTCGGGACTAGCGGGGGGGAGGAGTGAGCAGTTCTTC. As protein: CASSSGLAGGRSEQFF.

The CDR3 sequence is CAIRGTDTTGELFF. In DNA, the CDR3 is TGTGCCATCAGGGGGACAGATACAACCGGGGAGCTGTTTTTT. The J gene is TRBJ2-2, the V gene TRBV10-3, with 7 bases lining up with TRBD1. The V and J ends lost 6 bases and 5 bases, in that order; junction bases with no gene match: 6. Germline-derived CDR1 and CDR2 are ENHRY and SYGVKD. The CDR3 runs to 14 residues.

The chain carries TRBV5-6 and TRBJ2-3; 8 bases align to TRBD1. Losses at the gene ends were 0 bases for V and 4 bases for J; bases not matched to a gene: 10. CDR1 is SGHDT and CDR2 is YYEEEE in the germline V gene. There are 17 residues in the CDR3. The CDR3 DNA is TGTGCCAGCAGCTTGGAGTGGGTCAGGGGGCGCGCAGATACGCAGTATTTT. As protein: CASSLEWVRGRADTQYF.